This T cell receptor (beta chain) came from a study of cytotoxic CD8 clonotypes in ibrutinib-treated CLL. Findings and caveats of the study: Higher clonality was seen at ibrutinib response and a return toward baseline at progression.

Germline V gene data show CDR1 as SGHTA and CDR2 as FQGTGA. The CDR3 has 14 residues. Trimming shortened V by 5 bases and J by 6 bases, and 17 bases separated the two germline ends. Remarks on this clone: Its antigen remains unknown.

Assay: immunoSEQ multiplex PCR; the TCRdb copy retains only in-frame clones and omits some. The sample consists of 55,000 to 80,000 clones, 90% of them appearing once. The sequencing used PBMCs, collected after 12 months of ibrutinib treatment. The clonotype originates from a human donor with chronic lymphocytic leukemia. V and J are TRBV7-3 and TRBJ2-7; tentative D call: TRBD1 (6 bases). CDR3 loop: CASSRMETGSEQYF. CDR3 sequence (DNA): TGTGCCAGCAGCAGAATGGAGACAGGCTCCGAGCAGTACTTC. Using reference TRBV7-3 and TRBJ2-7 for the parts outside the CDR3, the full variable domain is GAGVSQTPSNKVTEKGKYVELRCDPISGHTALYWYRQSLGQGPEFLIYFQGTGAADDSGLPNDRFFAVRPEGSVSTLKIQRTERGDSAVYLCASSRMETGSEQYFGPGTRLTVT.